Below, 14 T cell receptor beta chains from the same sample are listed, as sequenced in a study of cytomegalovirus exposure and HLA in healthy donors. Primers for the PCR totalled 60 Vbeta and 13 Jbeta. Method: immunoSEQ multiplex PCR; TCRdb's copy keeps in-frame clones and lacks some. The repertoire holds about 130,000 clones, with around 75% as singletons. Sequenced input: PBMCs. These receptors originate from a young man in good health and CMV-seronegative.

V is TRBV28 and J is TRBJ2-7, with D perhaps matching TRBD1 (6 bases). The CDR3 covers 15 residues. Germline CDR1 is MDHEN and CDR2 is SYDVKM. V was shortened by 5 bases and J by 3 bases, with 17 bases between the two germline ends. CDR3 residues: CASSPHRTVYYEQYF. In DNA, the CDR3 is TGTGCCAGCAGTCCCCATCGGACAGTCTACTACGAGCAGTACTTC. The whole variable domain, filled in from reference TRBV28 and TRBJ2-7, reads DVKVTQSSRYLVKRTGEKVFLECVQDMDHENMFWYRQDPGLGLRLIYFSYDVKMKEKGDIPEGYSVSREKKERFSLILESASTNQTSMYLCASSPHRTVYYEQYFGPGTRLTVT.

This chain links TRBV7-9 with TRBJ1-2; 8 nucleotides line up with TRBD1. J lost 6 bases, V lost 2 bases, and 14 bases had no gene match. CDR3 length equals 17 residues. From germline, CDR1 is SEHNR and CDR2 FQNEAQ (reference sequence). The CDR3 sequence is CASSLSSIPGGANGYTF. In DNA, the CDR3 is TGTGCCAGCAGCTTAAGTTCGATCCCAGGGGGCGCGAATGGCTACACCTTC.

V is TRBV5-4 and J is TRBJ1-1, with TRBD1 identical over 7 bases. The CDR3 has 16 amino acids. V lost 4 bases, J lost 11 bases, and 20 bases stayed unmatched. CDR1 is SGHNT and CDR2 is YYREEE in the germline V gene (reference sequence). The CDR3 region is CASSAGKRQGPMEAFF. CDR3 in DNA: TGTGCCAGCAGCGCCGGGAAACGACAGGGACCGATGGAGGCTTTCTTT.

The chain recombines TRBV28 with TRBJ2-5; TRBD2 agrees at 9 bases. With the DNA end fitting TRBJ2-7 better, the J assignment may be wrong. In germline, CDR1 is MDHEN, CDR2 SYDVKM. The CDR3 is made up of 15 amino acids. For the CDR3, the DNA is TGTGCCAGCAGTTTTCTAGCGGGGACCTCCTACGAGCAGTACTTC. Encoded protein: CASSFLAGTSYEQYF.

The V and J genes are TRBV19 and TRBJ1-6; D not certain. V was cut by 3 bases and J by 8 bases, with 17 bases left in between. This CDR3 has 16 amino acids. Per the germline V gene, CDR1 is LNHDA and CDR2 is SQIVND (reference sequence). The CDR3 reads CASSMLPAAFYSPLHF. The CDR3 nucleotides read TGTGCCAGTAGTATGTTGCCAGCAGCGTTCTATTCACCCCTCCACTTT.

This clone was detected only a few times. V is TRBV5-4 and J is TRBJ2-4; 7 bases are a match to TRBD1. The CDR3 extends over 17 amino acids. The ends lost 1 base at V and 1 base at J; junction bases unmatched: 8. Germline assignment: CDR1 SGHNT and CDR2 YYREEE (reference sequence). The CDR3 is CASSLYLAGGAKNIQYF. For the CDR3, the DNA is TGTGCCAGCAGCTTGTATTTAGCAGGGGGTGCCAAAAACATTCAGTACTTC.

This chain uses TRBV4-2 with TRBJ2-7; D is ambiguous. Trimming took 3 bases from V and 6 from J, leaving 12 bases between them. Per the germline V gene, CDR1 is LGHNA and CDR2 is YNFKEQ. CDR3 size: 13 residues. In DNA, the CDR3 is TGTGCCAGCAGCCAGAGCCGGGTCGGCGAGCAGTACTTC. This codes for CASSQSRVGEQYF.

The CDR3 region is CASSQGGSTYEQYF. The CDR3 coding sequence is TGTGCCAGCAGCCAAGGGGGCTCGACCTACGAGCAGTACTTC. The rearrangement joins TRBV5-6 to TRBJ2-7, with 7 bases matching TRBD1. The V gene's germline CDR1 is SGHDT and CDR2 YYEEEE. After removal of 4 bases from V and 2 bases from J, the junction contained 6 bases not matched to a gene. CDR3 length: 14 amino acids.

This sequence joins TRBV6-5 and TRBJ2-7, with 7 bases fitting TRBD2. The length of the CDR3 is 15 residues. Germline V gene data show CDR1 as MNHEY and CDR2 as SVGAGI. V shed 0 bases and J 0 bases; nucleotides not matched to a gene: 2. In nucleotides, the CDR3 is TGTGCCAGCAGTTACTCGGGCGGGAGCTCCTACGAGCAGTACTTC. Its protein is CASSYSGGSSYEQYF.

This chain links TRBV28 with TRBJ1-1, with TRBD1 identical over 7 bases. This CDR3 region has 17 residues. Trimming at V came to 2 bases and at J to 2 bases, leaving 11 bases not matched to a gene. Per germline, CDR1 MDHEN and CDR2 SYDVKM. The CDR3 nucleotides are TGTGCCAGCAGTTTAACTTTCACTGGACAGGATAACACTGAAGCTTTCTTT. Residues: CASSLTFTGQDNTEAFF.

The chain has TRBV27 and TRBJ1-2, with 7 bases identical to TRBD1. From germline, CDR1 is MNHEY and CDR2 SMNVEV (reference sequence). The CDR3 extends over 16 amino acids. V shed 4 bases, J shed 6 bases, and the junction held 14 bases outside the gene matches. The CDR3 here is CASSSADRANWDGYTF. CDR3 DNA: TGTGCCAGCAGTTCGGCTGACAGGGCTAATTGGGATGGCTACACCTTC.

A few counts support this clone. The chain couples TRBV5-6 to TRBJ1-2; D might be TRBD1 (6 bases). Germline V gene data show CDR1 as SGHDT and CDR2 as YYEEEE. The CDR3 has 14 residues. Trimming took off 3 bases at V and 7 bases at J, with 16 bases between the two ends. The CDR3 DNA reads TGTGCCAGCAGCTCGGTCGGGGGGGCGCTTGGCTACACCTTC. Its translation: CASSSVGGALGYTF. The full variable domain, rest sourced from reference TRBV5-6 and TRBJ1-2, is DAGVTQSPTHLIKTRGQQVTLRCSPKSGHDTVSWYQQALGQGPQFIFQYYEEEERQRGNFPDRFSGHQFPNYSSELNVNALLLGDSALYLCASSSVGGALGYTFGSGTRLTVV.

The chain combines TRBV7-9 with TRBJ2-1, with 9 bases that match TRBD2. Germline trimming cut 4 bases from V and 8 bases from J; bases unmatched to any gene: 6. CDR1 is SEHNR and CDR2 is FQNEAQ in the germline V gene (reference sequence). This CDR3 spans 14 amino acids. This chain's CDR3 is CASSSGLARHEQFF. In nucleotides, the CDR3 is TGTGCCAGCAGCTCGGGACTAGCAAGGCATGAGCAGTTCTTC. The whole variable domain, remainder taken from reference TRBV7-9 and TRBJ2-1, is DTGVSQNPRHKITKRGQNVTFRCDPISEHNRLYWYRQTLGQGPEFLTYFQNEAQLEKSRLLSDRFSAERPKGSFSTLEIQRTEQGDSAMYLCASSSGLARHEQFFGPGTRLTVL.

The chain links TRBV25-1 to TRBJ2-2, with 8 positions matching TRBD1. Germline trimming cut 8 bases from V and 5 bases from J; bases unmatched to any gene: 10. Germline CDR1 reads MGHDK; CDR2 reads SYGVNS. The CDR3 is 15 residues long. The CDR3: CASQKDRGRTGELFF. CDR3 sequence (DNA): TGTGCCAGCCAAAAAGACAGGGGTCGGACCGGGGAGCTGTTTTTT. The full variable domain, in which reference TRBV25-1 and TRBJ2-2 provide the parts outside the CDR3, is EADIYQTPRYLVIGTGKKITLECSQTMGHDKMYWYQQDPGMELHLIHYSYGVNSTEKGDLSSESTVSRIRTEHFPLTLESARPSHTSQYLCASQKDRGRTGELFFGEGSRLTVL.